Presented here are 15 T cell receptor beta chains from one specimen sequenced in a study of shared clonotypes between healthy human individuals. The protocol was immunoSEQ multiplex PCR, while the TCRdb copy is restricted to in-frame clones and leaves out a portion. The table includes 2 million to 2.5 million clones, roughly 96% detected once. Sequencing used naive CD4+ T cells sorted from blood. Subset of the sample: CD45RA+ positively selected. Source of these receptors: a man aged 18 to 35 in good health.

The chain uses TRBV9 and TRBJ2-3; TRBD2 matches 7 bases. The CDR3 consists of 15 residues. After removal of 0 bases from V and 5 bases from J, the junction contained 6 bases not matched to a gene. Germline V gives CDR1 SGDLS, CDR2 YYNGEE. Here the CDR3 DNA reads TGTGCCAGCAGCGTAGCGGGGGGAATGATAGATACGCAGTATTTT. This encodes CASSVAGGMIDTQYF.

This clone was counted once. The chain recombines TRBV10-1 with TRBJ2-1, with TRBD2 identical over 10 bases. With 4 bases clipped from V and 7 bases from J, the junction kept 7 bases outside the gene matches. The CDR3 is 15 residues long. From germline, CDR1 is WNHNN and CDR2 SYGVQD (reference sequence). DNA of the CDR3: TGCGCCAGCAGTGTAACTAGCGGGACACGGAATGAGCAGTTCTTC. The encoded protein is CASSVTSGTRNEQFF.

This clone was seen a single time. This chain uses TRBV6-5 with TRBJ1-5, with D possibly matching TRBD1 (5 bases). With 6 bases removed from V and 3 bases from J, the gap between germline ends came to 12 bases. The length of the CDR3 is 14 residues. Germline CDR1 MNHEY, CDR2 SVGAGI. This CDR3 is CASSRGETNQPQHF. In DNA form, the CDR3 reads TGTGCCAGCAGCCGGGGGGAGACCAATCAGCCCCAGCATTTT.

This clone was seen only once. Other DNA sequences in the same sample also yield this CDR3. This rearrangement joins TRBV30 to TRBJ2-7; D is possibly TRBD2 (7 bases). In germline, CDR1 is GTSNPN, CDR2 SVGIG (reference sequence). V was cut by 4 bases and J by 7 bases, with 14 bases left in between. CDR3 size: 12 residues. The CDR3 coding sequence is TGTGCCTGGACCCCGGGGGGCGGGGAGCAGTACTTC. Translated, it gives CAWTPGGGEQYF.

As regards this clone: The germline gene is not matched at one end of the junction; a read error may be the cause. This sequence joins TRBV7-7 and TRBJ2-7; D is unclear. The CDR3 spans 12 residues. The germline gives CDR1 SSHAT, CDR2 FNYEAQ (reference sequence). In DNA, the CDR3 is TGTGCTAGCAGCGCGGACGGTTACGAGCAGTACTTC. Translation: CASSADGYEQYF.

The chain couples TRBV28 to TRBJ1-1; no reliable D call. V was pared by 5 bases and J by 2 bases, with 12 bases between. Germline lookup yields CDR1 MDHEN and CDR2 SYDVKM. CDR3 length: 14 residues. The CDR3 spells CASSPFNPNTEAFF. The CDR3 nucleotides read TGTGCCAGCAGTCCGTTTAACCCCAACACTGAAGCTTTCTTT.

On this clone itself: The sample carries other DNA sequences with the same CDR3. J is TRBJ1-5 and V is TRBV7-3; no reliable D call. Germline CDR1 SGHTA, CDR2 FQGTGA. The CDR3 sequence is 13 residues long. V lost 3 bases and J 0 bases, leaving 3 bases between the germline ends. CDR3 protein: CASSLSSNQPQHF. DNA for the CDR3: TGTGCCAGCAGCTTGTCTAGCAATCAGCCCCAGCATTTT.

This chain joins TRBV5-1 and TRBJ1-2; D is possibly TRBD1 (5 bases). Per the germline V gene, CDR1 is SGHRS and CDR2 is YFSETQ. The CDR3 contains 14 residues. V lost 3 bases, J lost 3 bases, and 12 bases lay in between. The CDR3: CASSSGAGDYGYTF. For the CDR3, the DNA is TGCGCCAGCAGCTCCGGGGCTGGGGACTATGGCTACACCTTC.

The rearrangement joins TRBV19 to TRBJ1-2; 8 nucleotides agree with TRBD1. CDR1 and CDR2 from the germline V gene are LNHDA and SQIVND (reference sequence). CDR3 length equals 17 residues. The ends lost 5 bases at V and 2 bases at J; junction bases unmatched: 13. The CDR3 nucleotides read TGTGCCAGTAGTTCCCAGCTTTCGGGACAGGCGAACTATGGCTACACCTTC. It translates to CASSSQLSGQANYGYTF.

The table lists this clone with a count of one. The V gene is TRBV6-5, the J gene TRBJ2-5; D might be TRBD1 (5 bases). Germline CDR1 reads MNHEY; CDR2 reads SVGAGI. Trimming shortened V by 7 bases and J by 5 bases, and 20 bases separated the two germline ends. The CDR3 sequence is 15 residues long. CDR3 residues: CASKTGRTAVETQYF. The CDR3 nucleotides read TGTGCCAGCAAAACAGGCAGGACGGCTGTGGAGACCCAGTACTTC.

This clone was counted a single time. The CDR3 DNA is TGTGCCAGCAGCTTAGAAAGGGCAGGGGTCGGTCAGCCCCAGCATTTT. Its translation: CASSLERAGVGQPQHF. This chain joins TRBV7-2 and TRBJ1-5, with a possible D match to TRBD1 (6 bases). There are 16 residues in the CDR3. Trimming stripped 1 base from V and 6 bases from J, with 16 bases between. Looked up from germline, CDR1 is SGHTA and CDR2 is FQGNSA. The variable domain in full, completed from reference TRBV7-2 and TRBJ1-5, reads GAGVSQSPSNKVTEKGKDVELRCDPISGHTALYWYRQSLGQGLEFLIYFQGNSAPDKSGLPSDRFSAERTGGSVSTLTIQRTQQEDSAVYLCASSLERAGVGQPQHFGDGTRLSIL.

A remark on this clone: Other DNA sequences in this specimen translate into the identical CDR3. This chain uses TRBV9 with TRBJ2-3; D gene ambiguous. V was shortened by 0 bases and J by 3 bases, with 5 bases between the two germline ends. Germline CDR1 reads SGDLS; CDR2 reads YYNGEE. This CDR3 is 13 amino acids long. The DNA of the CDR3 is TGTGCCAGCAGCGTAGTCTCTACAGATACGCAGTATTTT. Amino acid sequence: CASSVVSTDTQYF.

A note on this clone: Other nucleotide sequences in the sample specify the same CDR3. The chain carries TRBV29-1 and TRBJ1-1; 8 bases are shared with TRBD1. The J segment lost 5 bases and the V segment lost 6 bases, leaving 8 bases of the junction unmatched. In germline, CDR1 is SQVTM, CDR2 ANQGSEA. CDR3 length: 13 amino acids. The chain's CDR3 is CSVDQGAGTEAFF. CDR3 sequence (DNA): TGCAGCGTGGATCAGGGGGCAGGTACTGAAGCTTTCTTT.

The chain joins TRBV30 to TRBJ2-5; TRBD2 aligns across 8 bases. The CDR3 runs to 12 residues. Germline assignment: CDR1 GTSNPN and CDR2 SVGIG (reference sequence). V shed 2 bases and J 10 bases; nucleotides not matched to a gene: 6. CDR3 protein: CAWSSLAGIQYF. The CDR3 nucleotides are TGTGCCTGGAGTTCCCTAGCGGGTATCCAGTACTTC.

Turning to this clone: Compared with germline, one end of the junction differs, possibly owing to a read error. V gene TRBV6-5 combines with J gene TRBJ2-7; 7 positions match TRBD1. The CDR3 has 14 amino acids. Germline CDR1 MNHEY, CDR2 SVGAGI. CDR3 sequence reads: CASSYSGTAYERYF. For the CDR3, the DNA is TGTGCCAGCAGTTACTCCGGGACAGCGTACGAGCGGTACTTC.